The present T cell receptor beta chain was sequenced within a study of cytomegalovirus exposure and HLA in healthy donors. Study-level information: The roughly 120 validation repertoires matched the roughly 670 first-cohort repertoires in platform, a later analysis reported. Findings and limits, study-wide: CMV antigen specificity of a few CMV-associated chains was confirmed in vitro. 164 TCR beta chains were listed as cytomegalovirus-associated.

A word on this clone: Its specificity is unknown.

Repertoires were generated with immunoSEQ multiplex PCR, while TCRdb's copy carries only in-frame clones and drops some. The table has around 150,000 clones, 88% seen once; the top ten hold 2.5% to 3%. V lost 5 bases to trimming and J lost 7 bases, with 15 bases between them. The CDR3 is made up of 14 amino acids. CDR1 SEHNR and CDR2 FQNEAQ come from the germline V gene (reference sequence). The receptor comes from a young man in good health and CMV-seronegative. The sample comprised PBMCs. The chain employs TRBV7-9 and TRBJ1-5; tentatively, D is TRBD1 (6 bases). Here the CDR3 reads CASSPWAGDQPQHF. CDR3 bases: TGTGCCAGCAGCCCATGGGCAGGGGACCAGCCCCAGCATTTT.